The rows below give T cell receptor beta chains drawn from one sample of a study of OX40 agonist ivuxolimab in advanced cancers. Repertoires were generated with immunoSEQ multiplex PCR, while TCRdb's copy carries only in-frame clones and drops some. This sample has 53,000 or so clones, with 80% to 85% found just once. The sequenced sample was CD4+ or CD8+ T cells sorted from blood, obtained in a trial of the OX40 agonist ivuxolimab. These receptors all stem from an adult with an advanced solid tumor such as melanoma, head and neck, liver or kidney cancer. The CDR3 runs from the conserved cysteine through the conserved F or W. The D gene is left open where the match is weak. Clone size is given for some rows only: seen once, a few or many times, or a class if the clone is expanded.

clone size,V gene,D gene,J gene,CDR3 protein,CDR3 DNA
.,TRBV5-1,TRBD1,TRBJ2-5,CASSLGQGDLQTQYF,TGCGCCAGCAGCCTAGGACAGGGGGATTTGCAGACCCAGTACTTC
.,TRBV29-1,.,TRBJ2-2,CSVTGTLNTGELFF,TGCAGCGTGACCGGGACTCTAAACACCGGGGAGCTGTTTTTT
.,TRBV5-8,TRBD2,TRBJ2-7,CASSPDASGRSYEQYF,TGTGCCAGCAGCCCAGACGCTAGCGGGAGATCTTACGAGCAGTACTTC
.,TRBV18,.,TRBJ2-5,CASSPIQETQYF,TGTGCCAGCTCACCGATCCAAGAGACCCAGTACTTC
.,TRBV5-1,.,TRBJ1-1,CASSLGILSQYEAFF,TGCGCCAGCAGCTTGGGTATTCTATCGCAATATGAAGCTTTCTTT
.,TRBV6-6,.,TRBJ1-1,CASKLARNTEAFF,TGTGCCAGTAAGTTGGCAAGAAACACTGAAGCTTTCTTT
.,TRBV6-5,.,TRBJ1-2,CASSYFPESGYTF,TGTGCCAGCAGTTACTTCCCGGAATCCGGCTACACCTTC
.,TRBV28,.,TRBJ2-1,CASSPLAHSSYNEQFF,TGTGCCAGCAGTCCTCTAGCGCATAGCTCCTACAATGAGCAGTTCTTC
few,TRBV19,.,TRBJ1-2,CASSIRDGTNYGYTF,TGTGCCAGTAGTATAAGGGACGGAACTAACTATGGCTACACCTTC
.,TRBV19,TRBD1,TRBJ1-2,CASNPGTVNYGYTF,TGTGCCAGTAACCCCGGGACAGTAAACTATGGCTACACCTTC
.,TRBV7-8,TRBD2,TRBJ2-1,CASVREGPYNEQFF,TGTGCCAGCGTACGGGAGGGCCCCTACAATGAGCAGTTCTTC
.,TRBV11-2,TRBD2,TRBJ2-3,CASSPLAVSTDTQYF,TGTGCCAGCAGCCCCCTAGCGGTCAGCACAGATACGCAGTATTTT
.,TRBV7-2,.,TRBJ2-2,CASSLGLSGTGELFF,TGTGCCAGCAGCTTAGGTCTTAGCGGCACCGGGGAGCTGTTTTTT
few,TRBV28,TRBD2,TRBJ2-6,CASTSGGSGANVLTF,TGTGCCAGCACCTCGGGGGGCTCTGGGGCCAACGTCCTGACTTTC
.,TRBV5-1,.,TRBJ2-2,CASSLNQNTGELFF,TGCGCCAGCAGCTTGAACCAAAACACCGGGGAGCTGTTTTTT
.,TRBV27,TRBD1,TRBJ2-7,CASSLFGQGFGYEQYF,TGTGCCAGCAGTTTATTCGGACAGGGCTTCGGCTACGAGCAGTACTTC
.,TRBV11-2,.,TRBJ2-1,CASSLLGLEDYNEQFF,TGTGCCAGCAGCTTACTAGGTCTAGAGGACTACAATGAGCAGTTCTTC
.,TRBV30,TRBD1,TRBJ2-2,CARGTGHTGELFF,TGTGCCCGCGGGACAGGACACACCGGGGAGCTGTTTTTT
.,TRBV15,.,TRBJ1-1,CATSIRGLSTEAFF,TGTGCCACCAGCATTCGGGGGCTGAGCACTGAAGCTTTCTTT
few,TRBV6-6,.,TRBJ2-7,CASSYEGMSSYEQYF,TGTGCCAGCAGTTACGAGGGGATGTCCTCCTACGAGCAGTACTTC
.,TRBV2,.,TRBJ2-1,CASSGRGQPGWEQFF,TGTGCCAGCAGTGGAAGGGGCCAACCGGGATGGGAGCAGTTCTTC
.,TRBV5-6,.,TRBJ2-2,CASSYIPVLGPNTGELFF,TGTGCCAGCAGCTACATTCCTGTTTTGGGACCGAACACCGGGGAGCTGTTTTTT
.,TRBV12-5,TRBD2,TRBJ2-7,CASGFWTSGAYEQYF,TGTGCTAGTGGTTTTTGGACTAGCGGGGCCTACGAGCAGTACTTC
.,TRBV14,.,TRBJ2-5,CASSQGVRIGEETQYF,TGTGCCAGCAGCCAAGGCGTCAGGATAGGCGAAGAGACCCAGTACTTC
.,TRBV19,.,TRBJ2-5,CASSMRRSTVETQYF,TGTGCCAGTAGTATGCGGCGGAGTACAGTTGAGACCCAGTACTTC
.,TRBV7-3,.,TRBJ2-2,CASSLVRSYTGELFF,TGTGCCAGCAGCTTAGTCCGATCCTACACCGGGGAGCTGTTTTTT
.,TRBV19,.,TRBJ2-7,CASSGVRGGGEQYF,TGTGCCAGTAGTGGGGTTCGCGGGGGCGGCGAGCAGTACTTC
.,TRBV11-2,TRBD2,TRBJ2-7,CASSLAGGLAGAHEQYF,TGTGCCAGCAGCTTAGCAGGGGGACTAGCGGGAGCTCACGAGCAGTACTTC
.,TRBV29-1,TRBD1,TRBJ1-2,CSGRTGGSYGYTF,TGCAGCGGTCGGACAGGGGGCTCCTATGGCTACACCTTC
.,TRBV9,TRBD2,TRBJ2-3,CASSVGLAGSHTQYF,TGTGCCAGCAGCGTAGGACTAGCGGGATCTCATACGCAGTATTTT
.,TRBV7-3,TRBD1,TRBJ2-5,CASSPTGGGKTQYF,TGTGCCAGCAGCCCCACAGGGGGCGGAAAGACCCAGTACTTC
.,TRBV27,.,TRBJ1-4,CASRNILTNEKLFF,TGTGCCAGCAGGAATATCCTAACTAATGAAAAACTGTTTTTT
few,TRBV7-3,.,TRBJ2-1,CASSLGARNEQFF,TGTGCCAGCAGCTTAGGGGCTAGAAATGAGCAGTTCTTC
.,TRBV5-4,.,TRBJ1-1,CASSSMNTEAFF,TGTGCCAGCAGTTCCATGAACACTGAAGCTTTCTTT
.,TRBV10-3,TRBD2,TRBJ2-7,CAISESLAGDKSYEQYF,TGTGCCATCAGTGAGTCACTAGCGGGAGATAAGTCCTACGAGCAGTACTTC
.,TRBV11-3,.,TRBJ2-1,CASSPRPGGHEQFF,TGTGCCAGCAGCCCCCGCCCAGGGGGGCATGAGCAGTTCTTC
.,TRBV5-8,.,TRBJ2-7,CASSLDRGNEQYF,TGTGCCAGCAGCTTGGATAGGGGCAACGAGCAGTACTTC
.,TRBV30,.,TRBJ1-2,CAWSVNGDGGYTF,TGTGCCTGGAGTGTAAACGGCGATGGGGGCTACACCTTC
once,TRBV18,TRBD2,TRBJ2-7,CASSPPNSGGANEQYF,TGTGCCAGCTCACCACCGAACTCGGGAGGGGCCAACGAGCAGTACTTC
.,TRBV5-8,.,TRBJ1-3,CASSGRGSGNTIYF,TGTGCCAGCAGCGGTAGGGGCTCTGGAAACACCATATATTTT
few,TRBV10-3,TRBD2,TRBJ2-5,CAISGEGRETQYF,TGTGCCATCAGCGGGGAGGGTAGGGAGACCCAGTACTTC
.,TRBV18,TRBD1,TRBJ2-1,CASSSGQTYNEQFF,TGTGCCAGCTCATCGGGACAGACCTACAATGAGCAGTTCTTC
.,TRBV25-1,.,TRBJ1-4,CASNQYGGGNEKLFF,TGTGCCAGCAATCAATACGGAGGGGGTAATGAAAAACTGTTTTTT
.,TRBV30,.,TRBJ1-3,CAWARGVGAGNTIYF,TGTGCCTGGGCCCGGGGGGTCGGCGCTGGAAACACCATATATTTT
.,TRBV28,.,TRBJ2-4,CASSSQGLGQGNIQYF,TGTGCCAGCAGTTCCCAGGGGCTGGGCCAGGGGAACATTCAGTACTTC
.,TRBV21-1,.,TRBJ2-4,CASTQGTLAKNIQYF,TGTGCCAGCACTCAGGGGACTCTAGCCAAAAACATTCAGTACTTC
.,TRBV10-1,.,TRBJ2-3,CASSVPLVNYTDTQYF,TGCGCCAGCAGTGTCCCTCTAGTAAACTACACAGATACGCAGTATTTT
.,TRBV5-1,.,TRBJ2-5,CASSFYPNGLQETQYF,TGCGCCAGCAGCTTCTATCCAAATGGACTGCAAGAGACCCAGTACTTC
.,TRBV7-3,.,TRBJ2-7,CASSLVSTGDYEQYF,TGTGCCAGCAGCTTGGTATCAACGGGGGACTACGAGCAGTACTTC
.,TRBV11-3,.,TRBJ2-2,CASSLDGTPNTGELFF,TGTGCCAGCAGCTTAGATGGGACACCAAACACCGGGGAGCTGTTTTTT
.,TRBV5-6,.,TRBJ1-2,CASSLVPGLRGYTF,TGTGCCAGCAGCTTGGTACCAGGCCTAAGGGGCTACACCTTC
.,TRBV19,.,TRBJ2-1,CASRTGDMGFGAYNEQFF,TGTGCCAGTCGTACGGGAGATATGGGATTTGGGGCCTACAATGAGCAGTTCTTC
.,TRBV15,TRBD1,TRBJ2-7,CATSGDRGPYEQYF,TGTGCCACCAGCGGCGACAGGGGACCCTACGAGCAGTACTTC
.,TRBV18,.,TRBJ2-5,CASSKTANQETQYF,TGTGCCAGCTCAAAGACAGCAAACCAAGAGACCCAGTACTTC
.,TRBV19,.,TRBJ1-4,CASSVDRPANEKLFF,TGTGCCAGTAGTGTGGACAGACCGGCTAATGAAAAACTGTTTTTT
.,TRBV2,TRBD1,TRBJ1-5,CASTTLDRGGDQPQHF,TGTGCCAGCACAACCCTCGACAGGGGAGGTGATCAGCCCCAGCATTTT
.,TRBV6-4,.,TRBJ2-3,CANSDEPNTDTQYF,TGTGCCAACAGTGACGAGCCTAATACAGATACGCAGTATTTT